One and the same sample provided the 21 T cell receptor beta chains below, sequenced in a study of T cell responses to AZD1222 COVID-19 vaccine. Method: immunoSEQ multiplex PCR; TCRdb's copy keeps in-frame clones and lacks some. The sample has tens of thousands of clones, about four fifths seen once. This sample comprised peripheral blood, obtained 28 days after the second AZD1222 dose. Receptor source: an adult who received the AZD1222 COVID-19 vaccine.

The V and J genes are TRBV7-6 and TRBJ2-1; 14 positions agree with TRBD2. The germline V gene encodes CDR1 SGHVS and CDR2 FNYEAQ. Unmatched junction bases numbered 7, after V lost 5 bases and J lost 4 bases. CDR3 length: 17 residues. Written as DNA, the CDR3 is TGTGCCAGCAGCCCGACCGGGACTAGCGGGGGATACAATGAGCAGTTCTTC. Translating it yields CASSPTGTSGGYNEQFF.

The chain combines TRBV5-1 with TRBJ2-3; D is ambiguous. The germline CDR1 and CDR2 sequences are SGHRS and YFSETQ. This CDR3 is built from 15 residues. V was clipped by 0 bases and J by 2 bases, with 10 bases between them. The CDR3 is CASSLDSEYTDTQYF. In nucleotides, the CDR3 is TGCGCCAGCAGCTTGGACAGTGAGTACACAGATACGCAGTATTTT.

The chain uses TRBV3-1 (or the pseudogene TRBV3-2) and TRBJ1-6; no clear D gene. The germline gives CDR1 LGHDT, CDR2 YNNKEL (reference sequence). Between the trimmed V and J ends, which lost 3 bases and 9 bases, there was a span of 12 bases. This CDR3 spans 14 amino acids. The CDR3 DNA is TGTGCCAGCAGCCATATGGAGCGGGCTTCACCCCTCCACTTT. Its translation: CASSHMERASPLHF.

This sequence joins TRBV11-3 and TRBJ2-1; D uncertain. CDR1 and CDR2 (germline): SGHNT, YENEEA. The CDR3 is 14 amino acids. V lost 5 bases and J 0 bases, leaving 8 bases between the germline ends. The CDR3 DNA reads TGTGCCAGCAGCCCTCTCAGCTCCTACAATGAGCAGTTCTTC. This codes for CASSPLSSYNEQFF.

In its sample, this clone was seen once. The chain couples TRBV28 to TRBJ2-1; 8 bases are shared with TRBD1. This CDR3 spans 14 amino acids. Germline CDR1 and CDR2: MDHEN and SYDVKM. After removal of 0 bases from V and 5 bases from J, the junction contained 0 bases not matched to a gene. The CDR3 protein is CASSLWDRDNEQFF. The CDR3 DNA follows: TGTGCCAGCAGTTTATGGGACAGGGACAATGAGCAGTTCTTC.

In this sample, this clone turned up a few times. This chain links TRBV18 with TRBJ1-1, with D perhaps matching TRBD1 (6 bases). The V end lost 2 bases, the J end lost 1 base, and 8 bases lay between the germline ends. There are 14 residues in the CDR3. Per the germline V gene, CDR1 is KGHSH and CDR2 is LQKENI. The CDR3 reads CASSPGGRNTEAFF. CDR3 bases: TGTGCCAGCTCACCAGGGGGCCGGAACACTGAAGCTTTCTTT.

The chain couples TRBV28 to TRBJ2-5, with TRBD1 as a possible D gene (6 bases). CDR3 length: 13 residues. Trimming left V 8 bases short and J 4 bases short, with 14 bases between. Germline V gene lookup returns CDR1 MDHEN and CDR2 SYDVKM. CDR3 nucleotides: TGTGCCAGCTTTGGGGGCGTTGGAGAGACCCAGTACTTC. It translates to CASFGGVGETQYF.

The chain employs TRBV4-1 and TRBJ2-3; 10 nucleotides agree with TRBD1. Germline trimming cut 4 bases from V and 5 bases from J; bases unmatched to any gene: 12. The CDR3 is 17 amino acids. Germline V lookup: CDR1 MGHRA, CDR2 YSYEKL. The CDR3 region has the DNA TGCGCCAGCAGCCCTAATCCCGGGACAGGGGTGGAAGATACGCAGTATTTT. This gives the protein CASSPNPGTGVEDTQYF.

The V call is TRBV19, the J call TRBJ1-4, with 10 bases that match TRBD1. The length of the CDR3 is 22 residues. The ends lost 1 base at V and 0 bases at J; junction bases unmatched: 17. Germline values: CDR1 LNHDA, CDR2 SQIVND (reference sequence). This CDR3 is CASSIGYDRGREVVSTNEKLFF. The CDR3 DNA follows: TGTGCCAGTAGTATAGGTTATGACAGGGGGCGCGAAGTTGTCTCAACTAATGAAAAACTGTTTTTT.

This chain connects TRBV5-4 to TRBJ1-2, with D possibly TRBD1 on 5 matching bases. V was shortened by 6 bases and J by 3 bases, with 12 bases between the two germline ends. There are 13 residues in the CDR3. Germline V gene data show CDR1 as SGHNT and CDR2 as YYREEE (reference sequence). The CDR3: CASTPREDYGYTF. CDR3 bases: TGTGCCAGCACGCCCAGGGAGGACTATGGCTACACCTTC.

The CDR3 loop reads CASSAGHRSGNTIYF. CDR3 bases: TGTGCCAGCAGCGCGGGACACCGCTCTGGAAACACCATATATTTT. The chain uses TRBV7-3 and TRBJ1-3, with D perhaps matching TRBD1 (6 bases). The germline gives CDR1 SGHTA, CDR2 FQGTGA. CDR3 length equals 15 residues. V was clipped by 5 bases and J by 0 bases, with 11 bases between them.

This chain links TRBV20-1 with TRBJ2-7; D is perhaps TRBD1 (6 bases). The germline V gene has CDR1 DFQATT and CDR2 SNEGSKA (reference sequence). The CDR3 has 12 residues. The V and J ends lost 3 bases and 7 bases respectively, with 13 bases between them. The CDR3 DNA reads TGCAGTGCTAGTCAGAGGGGGTGGGAGCAGTACTTC. Its translation is CSASQRGWEQYF.

The chain links TRBV7-3 to TRBJ1-1, with D possibly matching TRBD1 (5 bases). This CDR3 has 16 amino acids. Trimming left V 4 bases short and J 0 bases short, with 15 bases between. Germline CDR1 SGHTA, CDR2 FQGTGA. The CDR3, as DNA: TGTGCCAGCAGCTCAAGGCGAGGGACGGTGAACACTGAAGCTTTCTTT. It codes for CASSSRRGTVNTEAFF.

The rearrangement links TRBV28 to TRBJ1-2; D is unclear. The germline V gene has CDR1 MDHEN and CDR2 SYDVKM. The CDR3 has 15 residues. Trimming removed 1 base at V and 4 bases at J, with 13 bases between. CDR3 protein: CASSLSVLRTYGYTF. CDR3 coding DNA: TGTGCCAGCAGTTTATCGGTACTCCGAACCTATGGCTACACCTTC.

This chain joins TRBV5-1 and TRBJ1-2, with 8 bases identical to TRBD1. Germline values: CDR1 SGHRS, CDR2 YFSETQ. This CDR3 spans 13 amino acids. Germline trimming cut 4 bases from V and 3 bases from J; bases unmatched to any gene: 2. The CDR3 DNA reads TGCGCCAGCAGCCCGACAGGGGACTATGGCTACACCTTC. Translation gives CASSPTGDYGYTF.

The sample holds a few counts of this clone. This rearrangement joins TRBV25-1 to TRBJ2-3; TRBD2 might be the D (5 bases). The length of the CDR3 is 14 residues. The germline V gene has CDR1 MGHDK and CDR2 SYGVNS. Trimming cost V 7 bases and J 1 base, with 12 bases left between them. The CDR3, as DNA: TGTGCCAGCACCGCCTCGGAGGGCACAGATACGCAGTATTTT. This gives the protein CASTASEGTDTQYF.

The chain is built from TRBV19 and TRBJ1-6, with D possibly matching TRBD1 (5 bases). The CDR3 is 12 amino acids. Germline V gives CDR1 LNHDA, CDR2 SQIVND (reference sequence). V dropped 3 bases and J dropped 12 bases, with 9 bases sitting between them. CDR3 sequence: CASSMAGRPLHF. DNA of the CDR3: TGTGCCAGTAGTATGGCAGGGCGACCCCTCCACTTT.

The chain carries TRBV27 and TRBJ1-4; TRBD1 agrees at 7 bases. Germline CDR1 MNHEY, CDR2 SMNVEV (reference sequence). The CDR3 loop spans 16 amino acids. V dropped 5 bases and J dropped 4; count of bases not matched to a gene: 10. Written as DNA, the CDR3 is TGTGCCAGCAGTCCCAATCGGGACAGTTATAATGAAAAACTGTTTTTT. It is translated as CASSPNRDSYNEKLFF.

This chain joins TRBV5-1 and TRBJ2-3, with D uncertain. Germline CDR1 SGHRS, CDR2 YFSETQ. CDR3 length equals 13 residues. Trimming pared 5 bases from V and 0 bases from J, leaving 7 bases between. The CDR3 region is CASRGPSTDTQYF. The DNA of the CDR3 is TGCGCCAGCAGAGGGCCTAGCACAGATACGCAGTATTTT.

This chain joins TRBV7-8 and TRBJ2-7, with 10 bases identical to TRBD2. The V and J ends lost 2 bases and 6 bases, in that order; junction bases with no gene match: 4. Germline CDR1 and CDR2: SGHVS and FQNEAQ. This CDR3 spans 14 amino acids. The CDR3 nucleotides read TGTGCCAGCAGCTTAAGCGGGAGGGTTCTCGAGCAGTACTTC. Protein: CASSLSGRVLEQYF.

The chain couples TRBV2 to TRBJ2-3; 11 bases agree with TRBD1. Germline CDR1 SNHLY, CDR2 FYNNEI. With V trimmed by 5 bases and J by 1 base, 2 bases remained unmatched. CDR3 length equals 15 residues. In DNA, the CDR3 is TGTGCCAGCAGTACGGACAGGGGGCGCACAGATACGCAGTATTTT. Encoded protein: CASSTDRGRTDTQYF.